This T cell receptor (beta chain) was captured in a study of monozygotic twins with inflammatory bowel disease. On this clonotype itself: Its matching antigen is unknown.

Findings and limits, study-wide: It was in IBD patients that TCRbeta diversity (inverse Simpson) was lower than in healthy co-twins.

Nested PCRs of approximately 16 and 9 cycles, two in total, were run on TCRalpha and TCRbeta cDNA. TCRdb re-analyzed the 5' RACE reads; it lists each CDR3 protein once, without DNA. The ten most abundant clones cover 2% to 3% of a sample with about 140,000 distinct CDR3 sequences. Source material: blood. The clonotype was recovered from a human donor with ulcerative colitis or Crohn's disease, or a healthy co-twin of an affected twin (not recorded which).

The chain's CDR3 is CSASPSGGANF. The J gene is TRBJ2-3, the V gene TRBV20-1; as DNA is missing, the TRBD2 call by TCRdb cannot be tested. This CDR3 spans 11 amino acids. Germline values: CDR1 DFQATT, CDR2 SNEGSKA (reference sequence).